A selection of T cell receptor beta chains follows, all from one sample in a study of CD8 T cells in Susac syndrome. TCRdb re-analysed the immunoSEQ multiplex PCR reads in MiXCR, keeping a single row per CDR3 protein. This table holds some 140,000 distinct CDR3 sequences, approximately 95% found once. What was sequenced was CD8+ T cells from PBMCs. All receptors come from a human donor with Susac syndrome. Both conserved end residues are part of each CDR3. A D gene is named only where the DNA matches it firmly. Only some rows state a clone size, as once, few, many or a class for expanded clones.

length: 16; size: NA; J: TRBJ2-7; V: TRBV28; D: TRBD1; CDR3: CASSYIQGSISYEQYF; DNA: TGTGCCAGCAGTTATATACAGGGGTCAATCTCCTACGAGCAGTACTTC
length: 18; size: NA; J: TRBJ2-1; V: TRBV9; D: NA; CDR3: CASSEGEGALSSYNEQFF; DNA: TGTGCCAGCAGCGAGGGGGAAGGAGCACTAAGCTCCTACAATGAGCAGTTCTTC
length: 12; size: once; J: TRBJ2-2; V: TRBV7-9; D: NA; CDR3: CASSLEFEELFF; DNA: TGTGCCAGCAGCTTAGAGTTTGAGGAGCTGTTTTTT
length: 15; size: once; J: TRBJ2-5; V: TRBV12-3/TRBV12-4; D: TRBD2; CDR3: CASRSLSGGMETQYF; DNA: TGTGCCAGCAGATCCTTATCGGGAGGAATGGAGACCCAGTACTTC
length: 16; size: NA; J: TRBJ1-5; V: TRBV20-1; D: NA; CDR3: CSASSAGDPSNQPQHF; DNA: TGCAGTGCTAGTAGTGCGGGGGACCCTAGCAATCAGCCCCAGCATTTT
length: 12; size: NA; J: TRBJ2-7; V: TRBV20-1; D: NA; CDR3: CSAGGNTYEQYF; DNA: TGCAGTGCGGGCGGGAACACCTACGAGCAGTACTTC
length: 17; size: once; J: TRBJ2-1; V: TRBV11-1; D: TRBD2; CDR3: CASSLREAGQVYNEQFF; DNA: TGTGCCAGCAGCTTACGGGAGGCTGGACAAGTCTACAATGAGCAGTTCTTC
length: 14; size: NA; J: TRBJ2-1; V: TRBV4-1; D: NA; CDR3: CASSLEGGYNEQFF; DNA: TGCGCCAGCTCCCTGGAAGGGGGGTACAATGAGCAGTTCTTC
length: 15; size: once; J: TRBJ2-5; V: TRBV27; D: NA; CDR3: CASSWRDRESKEQYF; DNA: TGTGCCAGCAGTTGGAGGGACAGAGAATCGAAAGAGCAGTACTTC
length: 12; size: NA; J: TRBJ1-2; V: TRBV6-5; D: NA; CDR3: CASSDWGRDYTF; DNA: TGTGCCAGCAGTGATTGGGGTAGGGACTACACCTTC
length: 13; size: NA; J: TRBJ1-1; V: TRBV4-1; D: TRBD1; CDR3: CASSLPGGTEAFF; DNA: TGCGCCAGCAGCCTTCCAGGGGGCACTGAAGCTTTCTTT
length: 12; size: once; J: TRBJ2-2; V: TRBV9; D: NA; CDR3: CASRGEPGELFF; DNA: TGTGCCAGCCGTGGGGAGCCCGGGGAGCTGTTTTTT
length: 15; size: NA; J: TRBJ2-5; V: TRBV7-9; D: TRBD2; CDR3: CASSPWDYSYETQYF; DNA: TGTGCCAGCAGCCCGTGGGACTACTCGTATGAGACCCAGTACTTC
length: 18; size: NA; J: TRBJ2-5; V: TRBV6-1; D: TRBD2; CDR3: CASSEGPGSGVPGATQYF; DNA: TGTGCCAGCAGTGAAGGGCCGGGTAGCGGGGTTCCGGGGGCGACCCAGTACTTC
length: 15; size: NA; J: TRBJ1-1; V: TRBV12-3/TRBV12-4; D: NA; CDR3: CASSLASGSNTEAFF; DNA: TGTGCCAGCAGTTTAGCGTCGGGGTCGAACACTGAAGCTTTCTTT
length: 13; size: NA; J: TRBJ1-2; V: TRBV5-4; D: NA; CDR3: CASSPLSGDGYTF; DNA: TGTGCCAGCAGCCCCCTCTCAGGGGATGGCTACACCTTC
length: 14; size: NA; J: TRBJ2-5; V: TRBV25-1; D: TRBD1; CDR3: CASKSRGGEETQYF; DNA: TGTGCCAGCAAATCGAGAGGGGGCGAGGAGACCCAGTACTTC
length: 15; size: NA; J: TRBJ1-5; V: TRBV29-1; D: NA; CDR3: CSVAHRHYSNQPQHF; DNA: TGCAGCGTTGCTCATCGACACTATAGCAATCAGCCCCAGCATTTT